The 20 T cell receptor beta chains given below trace back to one sample, sequenced in a study of OX40 agonist ivuxolimab in advanced cancers. Method: immunoSEQ multiplex PCR; TCRdb's copy keeps in-frame clones and lacks some. In the table there are some 51,000 clones, about 78% of which are singletons. This specimen consisted of CD4+ or CD8+ T cells sorted from blood, obtained in a trial of the OX40 agonist ivuxolimab. The origin of the receptors is an adult with an advanced solid tumor such as melanoma, head and neck, liver or kidney cancer.

V gene TRBV30 combines with J gene TRBJ2-2; TRBD1 agrees at 7 bases. CDR1 is GTSNPN, CDR2 SVGIG, per germline (reference sequence). V was pared by 4 bases and J by 5 bases, with 7 bases of the junction left unmatched. The CDR3 runs to 14 residues. This chain's CDR3 is CAWKIGGGTGELFF. In nucleotides, the CDR3 is TGTGCCTGGAAGATAGGGGGCGGTACCGGGGAGCTGTTTTTT.

The chain couples TRBV15 to TRBJ2-3, with 9 bases that match TRBD2. Germline values: CDR1 LNHNV, CDR2 YYDKDF (reference sequence). This CDR3 has 15 amino acids. V lost 6 bases, J lost 5 bases, and 9 bases stayed unmatched. The CDR3 region is CATREAGGQEDTQYF. The CDR3 coding sequence is TGTGCCACCAGGGAAGCGGGAGGCCAGGAAGATACGCAGTATTTT.

J is TRBJ1-2 and V is TRBV6-6; D gene ambiguous. The ends were cut back, 10 bases at V and 8 bases at J, with 20 bases in the middle. This CDR3 is 13 amino acids long. CDR1 is MNHNY, CDR2 SVGAGI, per germline (reference sequence). The CDR3 here is CAIAIDKTHGYTF. The CDR3 DNA follows: TGTGCCATCGCTATCGACAAGACGCACGGCTACACCTTC.

This chain connects TRBV10-1 to TRBJ1-1; no reliable D call. This CDR3 has 13 residues. CDR1 and CDR2 (germline): WNHNN, SYGVQD (reference sequence). The V end lost 7 bases, the J end lost 3 bases, and 12 bases lay between the germline ends. DNA of the CDR3: TGCGCCAGCAAACGGCAGGTGGACACTGAAGCTTTCTTT. Its translation: CASKRQVDTEAFF.

V usage is TRBV5-1 and J usage is TRBJ2-7, with D hard to call. Germline CDR1 reads SGHRS; CDR2 reads YFSETQ. The CDR3 covers 14 residues. Trimming stripped 7 bases from V and 0 bases from J, with 14 bases between. CDR3 nucleotides: TGCGCCAGCCGAAGCACCCAGGCCTCCTACGAGCAGTACTTC. Translating it yields CASRSTQASYEQYF. The full variable domain, rest sourced from reference TRBV5-1 and TRBJ2-7, is KAGVTQTPRYLIKTRGQQVTLSCSPISGHRSVSWYQQTPGQGLQFLFEYFSETQRNKGNFPGRFSGRQFSNSRSEMNVSTLELGDSALYLCASRSTQASYEQYFGPGTRLTVT.

The V gene is TRBV11-2, the J gene TRBJ2-7; 7 positions match TRBD2. The CDR3 length is 16 residues. Germline CDR1 and CDR2: SGHAT and FQNNGV. The ends lost 6 bases at V and 0 bases at J; junction bases unmatched: 11. Here the CDR3 reads CASSFLGGRSSYEQYF. As DNA, the CDR3 is TGTGCCAGCAGTTTCTTGGGCGGGAGAAGCTCCTACGAGCAGTACTTC.

This chain connects TRBV6-6 to TRBJ2-5, with a possible D match to TRBD1 (6 bases). V was pared by 2 bases and J by 5 bases, with 15 bases between. Germline CDR1 reads MNHNY; CDR2 reads SVGAGI (reference sequence). CDR3 length: 15 amino acids. The CDR3 sequence is CASSYASAGDETQYF. CDR3 bases: TGTGCCAGCAGTTACGCGTCGGCAGGGGATGAGACCCAGTACTTC.

V gene TRBV5-1 combines with J gene TRBJ2-5; 13 bases fit TRBD2. Germline V gene sequence: CDR1 SGHRS, CDR2 YFSETQ. V trimming: 2 bases; J trimming: 9 bases; junction bases outside the gene matches: 10. This CDR3 contains 16 residues. CDR3 sequence reads: CASSLGLAGALRPQYF. Here the CDR3 DNA reads TGCGCCAGCAGCTTAGGACTAGCGGGGGCCCTAAGGCCCCAGTACTTC.

The count of this clone is one. The chain carries TRBV7-3 and TRBJ2-1; TRBD1 or TRBD2 may be the D gene (7 bases each). V lost 8 bases to trimming and J lost 5 bases, with 16 bases between them. CDR3 size: 14 residues. Germline lookup yields CDR1 SGHTA and CDR2 FQGTGA. The CDR3 reads CASRMTGTNNEQFF. CDR3 coding DNA: TGTGCCAGCCGAATGACAGGGACTAACAATGAGCAGTTCTTC.

The chain employs TRBV23-1 and TRBJ2-6, with D maybe TRBD1 (6 bases). TRBV23-1 is given ORF status, its function remaining uncertain. The CDR3 has 20 residues. The V and J ends lost 4 bases and 0 bases respectively, with 22 bases between them. In nucleotides, the CDR3 is TGCGCCAGCAGTCCCACCCCCGTGTCACAGGGCCCCTCTGGGGCCAACGTCCTGACTTTC. This translates into CASSPTPVSQGPSGANVLTF.

This chain uses TRBV28 with TRBJ1-1, with D unclear. Germline V gene sequence: CDR1 MDHEN, CDR2 SYDVKM. Trimming took off 3 bases at V and 4 bases at J, with 3 bases between the two ends. This CDR3 contains 11 residues. CDR3 loop: CASSFRTEAFF. As DNA, the CDR3 is TGTGCCAGCAGTTTCCGCACTGAAGCTTTCTTT.

The CDR3 reads CASSLRDRLNSPLHF. The CDR3 DNA reads as TGTGCCAGCAGTTTACGGGACAGGCTTAATTCACCCCTCCACTTT. V and J are TRBV27 and TRBJ1-6, with 8 bases identical to TRBD1. CDR3 length: 15 amino acids. Germline V gene data show CDR1 as MNHEY and CDR2 as SMNVEV (reference sequence). J was trimmed by 6 bases and V by 2 bases; bases with no gene match: 3.

The CDR3 sequence: CASSPSGRGYEQYF. CDR3 coding DNA: TGTGCCAGCAGCCCTAGCGGGAGGGGGTACGAGCAGTACTTC. This sequence joins TRBV4-2 and TRBJ2-7, with 12 nucleotides matching TRBD2. The V gene's germline CDR1 is LGHNA and CDR2 YNFKEQ. V lost 4 bases and J lost 4; bases outside the gene matches: 2. The CDR3 extends over 14 amino acids.

The chain couples TRBV9 to TRBJ2-7; D is possibly TRBD2 (7 bases). The CDR3 runs to 16 residues. Germline lookup yields CDR1 SGDLS and CDR2 YYNGEE. The V end was cut by 4 bases, the J end by 2 bases, with 19 bases between. The CDR3 reads CASSRAMGGATYEQYF. As DNA, the CDR3 is TGTGCCAGCAGCCGGGCCATGGGGGGGGCCACCTACGAGCAGTACTTC.

The chain carries TRBV2 and TRBJ2-5; TRBD2 matches 11 bases. V gave up 7 bases and J gave up 3 bases; unmatched junction bases: 1. In germline, CDR1 is SNHLY, CDR2 FYNNEI. CDR3 length: 13 residues. The CDR3, as DNA: TGTGCCAGCAAACTAGCGGGAGAAGAGACCCAGTACTTC. Its translation: CASKLAGEETQYF.

The chain recombines TRBV6-1 with TRBJ2-1, with 9 nucleotides matching TRBD1. The CDR3 sequence is 16 residues long. V lost 3 bases to trimming and J lost 12 bases; unmatched junction nucleotides: 15. Germline V lookup: CDR1 MNHNS, CDR2 SASEGT. The DNA for the CDR3 is TGTGCCAGCAGTGACGATGGGACAGGGACGTTGTTGGGGCAGTTCTTC. This sequence encodes CASSDDGTGTLLGQFF.

The sample holds one count of this clone. V and J are TRBV5-1 and TRBJ2-7, with 7 nucleotides matching TRBD2. This CDR3 comprises 16 residues. Per the germline V gene, CDR1 is SGHRS and CDR2 is YFSETQ. V shed 0 bases and J 0 bases; nucleotides not matched to a gene: 6. The CDR3 nucleotides are TGCGCCAGCAGCTTGGGTTTAGCGGGTAGCTCCTACGAGCAGTACTTC. Translating it yields CASSLGLAGSSYEQYF.

The J gene is TRBJ2-5, the V gene TRBV6-1; no definite D call. Between the trimmed V and J ends, which lost 7 bases and 1 base, there was a span of 13 bases. The length of the CDR3 is 14 residues. Germline V gene data show CDR1 as MNHNS and CDR2 as SASEGT. CDR3 in amino acids: CASTLAAVQETQYF. Here the CDR3 DNA reads TGTGCCAGCACCCTCGCGGCCGTCCAAGAGACCCAGTACTTC.

The rearrangement links TRBV5-1 to TRBJ2-1; TRBD2 matches at 12 bases. Germline CDR1 reads SGHRS; CDR2 reads YFSETQ. This CDR3 is 18 amino acids long. V shed 4 bases, J shed 7 bases, and the junction held 15 bases outside the gene matches. The CDR3 region has the DNA TGCGCCAGCAGCCTTTTTGGGACTAGCGGGTCCCCTAATAATGAGCAGTTCTTC. Translation: CASSLFGTSGSPNNEQFF.

The rearrangement links TRBV6-1 to TRBJ1-1; no reliable D call. V shed 5 bases and J shed 1 base, with 5 bases lying between them. The CDR3 length is 12 residues. Germline values: CDR1 MNHNS, CDR2 SASEGT. The CDR3 DNA is TGTGCCAGCAGTTCTACGAACACTGAAGCTTTCTTT. This translates into CASSSTNTEAFF.